The 13 T cell receptor beta chains below were found in one sample sequenced in a study of human T cells and chemical hapten exposure. Stated time point: patch test 2, 6 weeks after DPC sensitization. Treatment here: therapeutic diphenylcyclopropenone sensitization with weekly scalp DPC. TCRdb recomputed calls from the RACE reads with MiXCR, one row per CDR3 protein. The sample lists a few hundred thousand distinct CDR3 sequences, roughly 6% occurring once. The source material was whole blood, sampled in connection with sensitization to the hapten diphenylcyclopropenone (DPC). These receptors originate from a woman younger than 35 with alopecia areata. Some clones in this sample may be carry-over from other donors' samples.

This clonotype was recorded many times. V is TRBV6-2 or TRBV6-3 and J is TRBJ1-1; 9 bases map to TRBD1. V lost 6 bases to trimming and J lost 0 bases; unmatched junction nucleotides: 8. In germline, CDR1 is MNHEY, CDR2 SVGEGT. The CDR3 has 16 amino acids. The CDR3 DNA reads TGTGCCAGCAGGGACCCACAGGGGGCCCTGAACACTGAAGCTTTCTTT. Translation: CASRDPQGALNTEAFF.

V is TRBV2 and J is TRBJ2-6; D is possibly TRBD1 (5 bases). Trimming took 3 bases from V and 2 from J, leaving 11 bases between them. The CDR3 has 16 residues. Germline V gene sequence: CDR1 SNHLY, CDR2 FYNNEI. CDR3 protein: CASSDNGAAGANVLTF. CDR3 nucleotides: TGTGCCAGCAGTGACAATGGGGCAGCTGGGGCCAACGTCCTGACTTTC.

Only a few counts were recorded for this clonotype. The chain has TRBV6-1 and TRBJ2-7; no firm D call. In germline, CDR1 is MNHNS, CDR2 SASEGT. V lost 5 bases, J lost 0 bases, and 14 bases lay in between. The CDR3 is made up of 15 amino acids. CDR3 region: CASSSLGSSSYEQYF. CDR3 DNA sequence: TGTGCCAGCAGTTCACTGGGAAGCAGCTCCTACGAGCAGTACTTC.

This clonotype was seen at least ten times. The CDR3 nucleotides read TGTGCCAGCAGCCCCCTTTGGGCGGAATCCATGAACACTGAAGCTTTCTTT. Amino acids: CASSPLWAESMNTEAFF. This rearrangement joins TRBV9 to TRBJ1-1; D is unresolved. V lost 4 bases to trimming and J lost 0 bases, with 19 bases between them. The CDR3 has 17 residues. The germline V gene encodes CDR1 SGDLS and CDR2 YYNGEE. The variable domain in full, with the rest retrieved from reference TRBV9 and TRBJ1-1, is DSGVTQTPKHLITATGQRVTLRCSPRSGDLSVYWYQQSLDQGLQFLIQYYNGEERAKGNILERFSAQQFPDLHSELNLSSLELGDSALYFCASSPLWAESMNTEAFFGQGTRLTVV.

This clonotype was seen at least ten times. The chain uses TRBV20-1 and TRBJ1-1; unclear D gene. The CDR3 is 15 amino acids. Trimming left V 4 bases short and J 6 bases short, with 21 bases between. CDR1 is DFQATT, CDR2 SNEGSKA, per germline (reference sequence). CDR3 DNA: TGCAGTGCTACTCGGCTTTCTGGGCTATTGGCTGAAGCTTTCTTT. This gives the protein CSATRLSGLLAEAFF.

This clonotype came up many times. CDR3 region: CASSDGSGGFDTQYF. CDR3 DNA: TGTGCCAGCAGTGACGGTAGCGGGGGATTCGATACGCAGTATTTT. The chain couples TRBV6-4 to TRBJ2-3; 9 nucleotides agree with TRBD2. With V trimmed by 2 bases and J by 6 bases, 6 bases remained unmatched. The CDR3 totals 15 residues. In germline, CDR1 is MRHNA, CDR2 SNTAGT.

V and J are TRBV12-3 or TRBV12-4 and TRBJ2-2; D is undetermined. Trimming removed 6 bases at V and 3 bases at J, with 14 bases between. The CDR3 runs 15 residues. Written as DNA, the CDR3 is TGTGCCAGCAGCTTTCAACTGGCCGACACCGGGGAGCTGTTTTTT. It encodes CASSFQLADTGELFF.

This clonotype has at least ten counts. The rearrangement joins TRBV7-2 to TRBJ1-1; weak D call: TRBD1 (5 bases). CDR1 is SGHTA and CDR2 is FQGNSA in the germline V gene. Trimming took off 0 bases at V and 11 bases at J, with 13 bases between the two ends. This CDR3 region has 13 residues. The CDR3 DNA sequence: TGTGCCAGCAGCTTAGCCGGGGACCTCCTTGCTTTCTTT. This sequence encodes CASSLAGDLLAFF.

J is TRBJ2-5 and V is TRBV9; 11 bases align to TRBD2. Looked up from germline, CDR1 is SGDLS and CDR2 is YYNGEE. J was trimmed by 2 bases and V by 2 bases; bases with no gene match: 11. The CDR3 sequence is 18 residues long. CDR3 bases: TGTGCCAGCAGCGTTACCCCCGGGACTAGCGGAGCACAAGAGACCCAGTACTTC. This translates into CASSVTPGTSGAQETQYF.

This clonotype was found many times. The gene calls are TRBV6-5 and TRBJ1-1, with D tentatively TRBD1 (6 bases). The germline gives CDR1 MNHEY, CDR2 SVGAGI. The CDR3 spans 13 residues. V was clipped by 2 bases and J by 8 bases, with 12 bases between them. The CDR3 loop reads CASSYTIQGEAFF. As DNA, the CDR3 is TGTGCCAGCAGTTACACAATACAGGGAGAAGCTTTCTTT.

This clonotype was observed at least ten times. CDR3 amino acids: CAISEGQIYGYTF. The CDR3 DNA reads TGTGCCATCAGTGAGGGACAGATCTATGGCTACACCTTC. The chain employs TRBV10-3 and TRBJ1-2, with D possibly matching TRBD1 (6 bases). The length of the CDR3 is 13 residues. V gave up 2 bases and J gave up 4 bases, with 8 bases separating them. Germline CDR1 reads ENHRY; CDR2 reads SYGVKD.

This clonotype has just a few counts. V gene TRBV20-1 combines with J gene TRBJ1-2; 7 nucleotides line up with TRBD1. With 5 bases clipped from V and 8 bases from J, the junction kept 8 bases outside the gene matches. The germline V gene encodes CDR1 DFQATT and CDR2 SNEGSKA (reference sequence). This CDR3 is 12 amino acids long. In nucleotides, the CDR3 is TGCAGTGCTGTTACAGGGGTTGACGGCTACACCTTC. Its protein is CSAVTGVDGYTF.

This clonotype was recorded many times. This chain connects TRBV20-1 to TRBJ1-6; TRBD1 agrees at 10 bases. CDR3 size: 12 residues. Germline CDR1 is DFQATT and CDR2 is SNEGSKA (reference sequence). V shed 5 bases, J shed 8 bases, and the junction held 0 bases outside the gene matches. CDR3 in DNA: TGCAGTGCTGGGACAGGGGATTCACCCCTCCACTTT. It codes for CSAGTGDSPLHF.